Listed below are T cell receptor beta chains from one sample, sequenced in a study of T cell changes during pregnancy in multiple sclerosis. Some clones are missing from TCRdb's copy, which holds only in-frame ones; the method was immunoSEQ multiplex PCR. The sample consists of 45,000 or so clones, approximately 90% of them appearing once. Sequenced sample: PBMCs (not recorded whether the cells were cultured). These receptors originate from a female donor with multiple sclerosis, enrolled in a pregnancy study. Both conserved end residues are part of each CDR3. The D gene is left open where the match is weak. Part of the rows lack a size; the others show once, few, many or a class for expanded clones.

V gene	clone size	D gene	CDR3 length	J gene	CDR3 DNA	CDR3 protein
TRBV5-4	NA	NA	13	TRBJ2-5	TGTGCCAGCAGCTTCTTCAGTAAAGAGACCCAGTACTTC	CASSFFSKETQYF
TRBV4-1	NA	NA	13	TRBJ2-7	TGCGCCAGCAGCCAAAGACAGGCCTACGAGCAGTACTTC	CASSQRQAYEQYF
TRBV19	NA	NA	16	TRBJ1-2	TGTGCCAGTAGTGCCGAGACAGGATGGACCATCTATGGCTACACCTTC	CASSAETGWTIYGYTF
TRBV5-8	NA	TRBD2	16	TRBJ2-3	TGTGCCAGCAGCTTGGGGGCGGGAGGGCCTACAGATACGCAGTATTTT	CASSLGAGGPTDTQYF
TRBV28	NA	NA	15	TRBJ2-3	TGTGCCAGCAGTTCGGCACAGGGAGAGATGGATACGCAGTATTTT	CASSSAQGEMDTQYF
TRBV10-3	NA	TRBD2	15	TRBJ2-3	TGTGCCATCAGTGTCGGCGGGAGCAAGTCAGATACGCAGTATTTT	CAISVGGSKSDTQYF
TRBV30	NA	TRBD2	13	TRBJ2-6	TGTGCCTGGGCCCCGGGGGGGTCCAACGTCCTGACTTTC	CAWAPGGSNVLTF
TRBV30	once	NA	13	TRBJ2-7	TGTGCCTGGAGTCCATGTGGGGGGAGCGAGCAGTACTTC	CAWSPCGGSEQYF
TRBV6-6	NA	NA	13	TRBJ1-2	TGTGCCAGCAAGTCCTGGGTTAGCTATGGCTACACCTTC	CASKSWVSYGYTF
TRBV18	NA	NA	12	TRBJ2-3	TGTGCCAGCTCACCAAGAGCAGATACGCAGTATTTT	CASSPRADTQYF
TRBV7-7	NA	TRBD2	16	TRBJ2-5	TGTGCTAGCAGCCTAGGACTAGCGGGGGGACAAGAGACCCAGTACTTC	CASSLGLAGGQETQYF
TRBV2	NA	NA	16	TRBJ2-6	TGTGCCAGCAGTAGGGACTCAAGCTCTGGGGCCAACGTCCTGACTTTC	CASSRDSSSGANVLTF
TRBV7-9	NA	TRBD2	16	TRBJ2-1	TGTGCCAGCAGCTTAGCGCGGGGGGGAGACTACAATGAGCAGTTCTTC	CASSLARGGDYNEQFF
TRBV18	once	NA	15	TRBJ2-1	TGTGCCAGCTCAACGGCGCTCAGCTCCTACAATGAGCAGTTCTTC	CASSTALSSYNEQFF
TRBV2	NA	NA	17	TRBJ2-5	TGTGCCAGCAGTCCCCAGGACGCACCGTGGTACCAAGAGACCCAGTACTTC	CASSPQDAPWYQETQYF
TRBV2	NA	NA	13	TRBJ1-4	TGTGCCAGCGTCGGGGAGGTTAATGAAAAACTGTTTTTT	CASVGEVNEKLFF
TRBV4-1	NA	NA	14	TRBJ1-2	TGCGCCAGCAGCCAACCGGCCCTACCCTATGGCTACACCTTC	CASSQPALPYGYTF
TRBV6-5	NA	NA	13	TRBJ2-1	TGTGCCAGCAGTTCGGGCCAGAACAATGAGCAGTTCTTC	CASSSGQNNEQFF
TRBV18	NA	TRBD1	14	TRBJ2-3	TGTGCCAGCTCACGCGGACAGGGGGCAGATACGCAGTATTTT	CASSRGQGADTQYF
TRBV6-5	NA	TRBD2	12	TRBJ2-7	TGTGCCAGCAGTTACCCCGGGGGGGAGCAGTACTTC	CASSYPGGEQYF
TRBV4-1	NA	NA	13	TRBJ2-3	TGCGCCAGCAGCCAAGAATGGGCTCCTAGGCAGTATTTT	CASSQEWAPRQYF
TRBV10-1	NA	NA	14	TRBJ2-7	TGCGCCAGCAGTGAGCCAGGGTCCTCACAGGAGCAGTACTTC	CASSEPGSSQEQYF
TRBV11-3	NA	NA	15	TRBJ2-3	TGTGCCAGCAGTTCCTACGCCGGTAGCGGCGATACGCAGTATTTT	CASSSYAGSGDTQYF
TRBV2	NA	NA	14	TRBJ2-5	TGTGCCAGCACCCTGACCTGGTATCGAGAGACCCAGTACTTC	CASTLTWYRETQYF
TRBV10-3	NA	TRBD2	16	TRBJ2-2	TGTGCCATCAGTGAAACTAGCGGGCTCGGGACCGGGGAGCTGTTTTTT	CAISETSGLGTGELFF
TRBV6-1	NA	NA	15	TRBJ1-3	TGTGCCTCCTCGGGGCCTCCCAACTCTGGAAACACCATATATTTT	CASSGPPNSGNTIYF
TRBV11-3	NA	TRBD2	19	TRBJ2-3	TGTGCCAGCAGCCACAGTCAAATACCGGGAGGGCCCGCCTCAGATACGCAGTATTTT	CASSHSQIPGGPASDTQYF
TRBV28	NA	NA	13	TRBJ1-1	TGTGCCAGCATTCTTAATCTGAACAGTGAAGCTTTCTTT	CASILNLNSEAFF
TRBV7-2	NA	NA	14	TRBJ2-7	TGTGCCAGCAGCTTAGTTCATGACTCCTACGAGCAGTACTTC	CASSLVHDSYEQYF
TRBV6-1	NA	TRBD2	17	TRBJ2-7	TGTGCCAGCAGTGGCAATAATTGGCTAGCGGGAGGAAACGAGCAGTACTTC	CASSGNNWLAGGNEQYF
TRBV7-6	once	NA	14	TRBJ1-4	TGTGCCAGCAGCTTAGGTCCAACTAATGAAAAACTGTTTTTT	CASSLGPTNEKLFF
TRBV7-2	NA	TRBD1	13	TRBJ2-7	TGTGCCAGCAGCCCGCGACAGGGCCACGAGCAGTACTTC	CASSPRQGHEQYF
TRBV10-3	NA	NA	13	TRBJ1-1	TGTGCCATCAGCGGCCCCAGGAGCACTGAAGCTTTCTTT	CAISGPRSTEAFF
TRBV2	NA	NA	20	TRBJ2-5	TGTGCCAGCAGTGAAGCGCTGGGGCTGGGTTCCGAGACTTTCCAAGAGACCCAGTACTTC	CASSEALGLGSETFQETQYF
TRBV25-1	NA	TRBD2	18	TRBJ2-1	TGTGCCAGCAGCCCCACCCAGAGCGGGAGGGCAATCTGGAATGAGCAGTTCTTC	CASSPTQSGRAIWNEQFF
TRBV4-1	once	NA	16	TRBJ2-4	TGCGCCAGCAGCCAAGATGGGCTAGCAGGGAGAAACATTCAGTACTTC	CASSQDGLAGRNIQYF
TRBV6-1	NA	NA	16	TRBJ2-3	TGTGCCAGCAGTGCCTTTGCCGGGACAAGCACAGATACGCAGTATTTT	CASSAFAGTSTDTQYF
TRBV21-1	NA	NA	19	TRBJ2-2	TGTGCCAGCAGCAAAAACCTGGGGGAGGAGGGTATGAACACCGGGGAGCTGTTTTTT	CASSKNLGEEGMNTGELFF